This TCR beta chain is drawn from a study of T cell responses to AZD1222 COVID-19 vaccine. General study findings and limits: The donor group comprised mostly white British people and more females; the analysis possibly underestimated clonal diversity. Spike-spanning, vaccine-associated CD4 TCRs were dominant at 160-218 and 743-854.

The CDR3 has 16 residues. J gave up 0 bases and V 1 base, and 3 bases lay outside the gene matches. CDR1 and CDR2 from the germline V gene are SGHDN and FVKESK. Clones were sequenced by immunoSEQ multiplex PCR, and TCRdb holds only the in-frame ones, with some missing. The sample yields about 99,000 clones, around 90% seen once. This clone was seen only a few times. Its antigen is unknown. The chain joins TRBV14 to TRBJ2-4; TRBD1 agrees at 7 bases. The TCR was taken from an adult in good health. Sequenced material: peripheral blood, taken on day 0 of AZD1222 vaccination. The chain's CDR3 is CASSQGQGLAKNIQYF. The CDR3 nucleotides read TGTGCCAGCAGCCAAGGACAGGGTTTAGCCAAAAACATTCAGTACTTC.